This TCR beta chain was recovered during a study of PD-L1 blockade in urothelial cancer. CDR1 is GTSNPN and CDR2 is SVGIG in the germline V gene (reference sequence). With 5 bases clipped from V and 6 bases from J, the junction kept 7 bases outside the gene matches. CDR3 length: 13 residues. A few counts support this clone. Time point of the sample: pretreatment peripheral blood. Sequencing was performed with immunoSEQ multiplex PCR; in TCRdb, only in-frame clones are kept and a portion is missing. The table has over 75,000 clones, 80% to 90% seen once; the top ten hold 0.85% to 1%. V usage is TRBV30 and J usage is TRBJ2-3; TRBD1 matches at 8 bases. Sample: PBMCs, taken around atezolizumab (anti-PD-L1) treatment. This TCR was sampled from a woman at least 80 years old with urothelial cancer. The CDR3 is CAWSGGSMDTQYF. In DNA, the CDR3 is TGTGCCTGGTCAGGGGGCTCGATGGATACGCAGTATTTT.